The 23 T cell receptor beta chains below all came from one sample that was sequenced in a study of CD8+ T cells in alopecia areata. As the sequencing template, cDNA was produced by extracting RNA and reverse transcribing it. TCRdb's table, derived via immunoSEQ multiplex PCR, lists solely in-frame clones and lacks some. There are around 190,000 clones in the sample; about three fifths occur only once, and approximately 0.63% lies in the top ten. Treatment meaning: oral pan-JAK inhibitor, 5-10 mg twice daily. The specimen comprised CD4+ T cells sorted from blood, sampled at week 4, from a patient treated with tofacitinib. These receptor sequences come from a human donor with alopecia areata.

The chain couples TRBV29-1 to TRBJ2-7; 7 positions agree with TRBD2. This CDR3 comprises 12 residues. V was clipped by 5 bases and J by 3 bases; unmatched bases: 4. Per germline, CDR1 SQVTM and CDR2 ANQGSEA. The CDR3 DNA reads as TGCAGCGTTCGACTAGCAGACTACGAGCAGTACTTC. Translating gives CSVRLADYEQYF.

This clone has just a few counts. The chain is built from TRBV9 and TRBJ2-7; 8 bases map to TRBD1. The CDR3 loop spans 15 amino acids. Germline V gene data show CDR1 as SGDLS and CDR2 as YYNGEE. The junction had 7 bases not matched to a gene; V was cut back by 0 bases and J by 5 bases. This CDR3 is CASSVAAGGANEQYF. Here the CDR3 DNA reads TGTGCCAGCAGCGTAGCCGCAGGGGGCGCGAACGAGCAGTACTTC. The full variable domain, with the rest looked up from reference TRBV9 and TRBJ2-7, is DSGVTQTPKHLITATGQRVTLRCSPRSGDLSVYWYQQSLDQGLQFLIQYYNGEERAKGNILERFSAQQFPDLHSELNLSSLELGDSALYFCASSVAAGGANEQYFGPGTRLTVT.

This clone was seen a single time. The CDR3 loop is CASSWTGEWSEQFF. The CDR3 DNA is TGTGCCAGCAGTTGGACAGGGGAGTGGAGTGAGCAGTTCTTC. The rearrangement joins TRBV6-1 to TRBJ2-1; TRBD1 agrees at 9 bases. This CDR3 spans 14 amino acids. Germline loops: CDR1 MNHNS, CDR2 SASEGT. V trimming: 5 bases; J trimming: 9 bases; junction bases outside the gene matches: 8.

The table lists this clone with a count of one. The rearrangement joins TRBV5-1 to TRBJ2-3, with D possibly matching TRBD2 (5 bases). Deletions cut 6 bases from V and 0 bases from J, with 11 bases between. The CDR3 spans 14 residues. The germline gives CDR1 SGHRS, CDR2 YFSETQ. The CDR3 protein is CASKVGGSTDTQYF. The CDR3 DNA sequence: TGCGCCAGCAAAGTCGGCGGGAGCACAGATACGCAGTATTTT.

This clone was observed once. The gene calls are TRBV25-1 and TRBJ2-7; 7 bases map to TRBD2. The V and J ends lost 3 bases and 0 bases, in that order; junction bases with no gene match: 8. Germline CDR1 MGHDK, CDR2 SYGVNS. The CDR3 totals 16 residues. The CDR3 loop reads CASSDPGGGTSYEQYF. In DNA, the CDR3 is TGTGCCAGCAGTGATCCGGGGGGAGGCACCTCCTACGAGCAGTACTTC.

Of note for this clone: This sample includes further DNA sequences coding for the same CDR3. The gene calls are TRBV29-1 and TRBJ2-6; D may be TRBD2 (5 bases). The V end lost 4 bases, the J end lost 0 bases, and 10 bases lay between the germline ends. CDR1 and CDR2 (germline): SQVTM, ANQGSEA. CDR3 length equals 15 residues. Here the CDR3 reads CSVVGGSSGANVLTF. In nucleotides, the CDR3 is TGCAGCGTTGTGGGTGGGAGCTCTGGGGCCAACGTCCTGACTTTC.

This clone has a single count. The J gene is TRBJ2-1, the V gene TRBV6-1; 12 bases are a match to TRBD2. The CDR3 is 14 amino acids. From germline, CDR1 is MNHNS and CDR2 SASEGT. Trimming at V came to 6 bases and at J to 3 bases, leaving 0 bases not matched to a gene. CDR3 in amino acids: CASRTSGGYNEQFF. DNA of the CDR3: TGTGCCAGCAGGACTAGCGGGGGCTACAATGAGCAGTTCTTC.

The genes are TRBV15 and TRBJ2-7; 7 bases are a match to TRBD2. The CDR3 runs to 15 residues. Trimming removed 0 bases from V and 2 bases from J; junction bases left unmatched: 4. Germline lookup yields CDR1 LNHNV and CDR2 YYDKDF (reference sequence). CDR3 in amino acids: CATSRDGRGPYEQYF. CDR3 nucleotides: TGTGCCACCAGCAGAGATGGGAGGGGTCCCTACGAGCAGTACTTC.

The chain carries TRBV6-1 and TRBJ2-7, with 8 bases that match TRBD1. The germline V gene encodes CDR1 MNHNS and CDR2 SASEGT. After removal of 5 bases from V and 0 bases from J, the junction contained 3 bases not matched to a gene. This CDR3 is built from 14 residues. The CDR3 spells CASSSGTGSYEQYF. CDR3 DNA sequence: TGTGCCAGCAGTTCCGGGACAGGCTCCTACGAGCAGTACTTC.

The genes are TRBV4-1 and TRBJ1-2, with a possible D match to TRBD1 (6 bases). There are 14 residues in the CDR3. The germline V and J ends were trimmed by 4 bases and 2 bases, with 11 bases remaining between them. In germline, CDR1 is MGHRA, CDR2 YSYEKL. The CDR3 nucleotides are TGCGCCAGCAGCCCCCCCGGACAGAACTATGGCTACACCTTC. Its translation: CASSPPGQNYGYTF.

V is TRBV25-1 and J is TRBJ1-2; possibly TRBD1 for D (5 bases). This CDR3 region has 15 residues. Trimming pared 3 bases from V and 8 bases from J, leaving 19 bases between. CDR1 and CDR2 (germline): MGHDK, SYGVNS. The CDR3 region has the DNA TGTGCCAGCAGTGAGCGGCGCGGGGGAAGGTGGGGCTACACCTTC. This codes for CASSERRGGRWGYTF.

The chain carries TRBV5-1 and TRBJ2-7; the match to TRBD2 covers 15 bases. V trimming: 4 bases; J trimming: 1 base; junction bases outside the gene matches: 9. From germline, CDR1 is SGHRS and CDR2 YFSETQ. The CDR3 is made up of 18 amino acids. CDR3 loop: CASSDSGTSGRRSYEQYF. The CDR3 bases are TGCGCCAGCAGCGATTCCGGGACTAGCGGGAGGCGTTCCTACGAGCAGTACTTC.

The chain carries TRBV5-4 and TRBJ2-4, with D unclear. Trimming shortened V by 0 bases and J by 8 bases, and 15 bases separated the two germline ends. There are 15 residues in the CDR3. CDR1 and CDR2 from the germline V gene are SGHNT and YYREEE (reference sequence). In nucleotides, the CDR3 is TGTGCCAGCAGCTTGGCCCTGGGGATTGGAGACATTCAGTACTTC. Residues: CASSLALGIGDIQYF.

The V gene is TRBV7-8, the J gene TRBJ2-1; 8 nucleotides agree with TRBD2. Trimming cost V 3 bases and J 3 bases; bases outside gene matches: 7. Looked up from germline, CDR1 is SGHVS and CDR2 is FQNEAQ. This CDR3 has 16 residues. Here the CDR3 reads CASSLFTSGNYNEQFF. The CDR3 coding sequence is TGTGCCAGCAGCTTGTTTACTAGCGGAAACTACAATGAGCAGTTCTTC.

This clone was observed a few times. This chain uses TRBV30 with TRBJ1-5; D remains ambiguous. The CDR3 extends over 13 amino acids. Germline CDR1 reads GTSNPN; CDR2 reads SVGIG (reference sequence). Trimming took off 1 base at V and 3 bases at J, with 7 bases between the two ends. CDR3 DNA: TGTGCCTGGAGTGCGGGCCCCAATCAGCCCCAGCATTTT. It encodes CAWSAGPNQPQHF.

The table lists this clone with a few counts. J is TRBJ1-3 and V is TRBV14; no reliable D call. The CDR3 is 14 residues long. The germline V gene encodes CDR1 SGHDN and CDR2 FVKESK. Trimming stripped 5 bases from V and 0 bases from J, with 8 bases between. The CDR3 nucleotides read TGTGCCAGCAGCGTAAGAAGCTCTGGAAACACCATATATTTT. The encoded protein is CASSVRSSGNTIYF. Variable domain in full (rest from reference TRBV14 and TRBJ1-3): EAGVTQFPSHSVIEKGQTVTLRCDPISGHDNLYWYRRVMGKEIKFLLHFVKESKQDESGMPNNRFLAERTGGTYSTLKVQPAELEDSGVYFCASSVRSSGNTIYFGEGSWLTVV.

The V and J genes are TRBV7-2 and TRBJ2-1; TRBD1 or TRBD2 may be the D gene (5 bases each). V was shortened by 4 bases and J by 7 bases, with 14 bases between the two germline ends. This CDR3 has 14 residues. From germline, CDR1 is SGHTA and CDR2 FQGNSA. For the CDR3, the DNA is TGTGCCAGCAGCTACGACCGGGGCCCAAATGAGCAGTTCTTC. This codes for CASSYDRGPNEQFF. Full variable domain (outside the CDR3, taken from reference TRBV7-2 and TRBJ2-1): GAGVSQSPSNKVTEKGKDVELRCDPISGHTALYWYRQSLGQGLEFLIYFQGNSAPDKSGLPSDRFSAERTGGSVSTLTIQRTQQEDSAVYLCASSYDRGPNEQFFGPGTRLTVL.

V is TRBV2 and J is TRBJ2-5; TRBD2 matches 9 bases. The CDR3 contains 15 residues. V gave up 8 bases and J gave up 5 bases; unmatched junction bases: 12. Germline-derived CDR1 and CDR2 are SNHLY and FYNNEI. As DNA, the CDR3 is TGTGCCAGCGTAACGATAGCGGGAGTCGGGGAGACCCAGTACTTC. The encoded protein is CASVTIAGVGETQYF.

The chain recombines TRBV5-1 with TRBJ1-4; TRBD1 matches 8 bases. This CDR3 has 16 residues. The J segment lost 0 bases and the V segment lost 4 bases, leaving 5 bases of the junction unmatched. Germline assignment: CDR1 SGHRS and CDR2 YFSETQ. The CDR3 DNA reads as TGCGCCAGCAGCGGGGACAGGCGTGCAACTAATGAAAAACTGTTTTTT. It is translated as CASSGDRRATNEKLFF.

The rearrangement joins TRBV30 to TRBJ2-3, with D unclear. The CDR3 length is 15 residues. Germline V gives CDR1 GTSNPN, CDR2 SVGIG (reference sequence). The V gene lost 3 bases and the J gene lost 2 bases, with 15 bases spanning the gap. In DNA, the CDR3 is TGTGCCTGGAGGCCGCGGTTGGGGTTCACAGATACGCAGTATTTT. It translates to CAWRPRLGFTDTQYF.

This rearrangement joins TRBV7-2 to TRBJ1-2; D is possibly TRBD1 (6 bases). V was clipped by 1 base and J by 7 bases, with 13 bases between them. CDR3 length: 14 amino acids. CDR1 and CDR2 from the germline V gene are SGHTA and FQGNSA. The CDR3: CASSLVRGSGGYTF. The DNA of the CDR3 is TGTGCCAGCAGCTTAGTAAGGGGGTCAGGTGGCTACACCTTC.

This clone was seen more than once but under ten times. The gene calls are TRBV9 and TRBJ2-5, with TRBD2 identical over 13 bases. The CDR3 is made up of 17 amino acids. Germline V gene sequence: CDR1 SGDLS, CDR2 YYNGEE. The ends lost 3 bases at V and 0 bases at J; junction bases unmatched: 5. CDR3 coding DNA: TGTGCCAGCAGCGCCGGACTAGCGGGAGCGTACCAAGAGACCCAGTACTTC. The encoded protein is CASSAGLAGAYQETQYF.

This clone turned up a few times. The chain joins TRBV18 to TRBJ2-1; 10 bases are shared with TRBD1. The CDR3 has 15 amino acids. CDR1 and CDR2 (germline): KGHSH, LQKENI. V was clipped by 2 bases and J by 2 bases; unmatched bases: 0. This CDR3 reads CASSPGTGAYNEQFF. In DNA form, the CDR3 reads TGTGCCAGCTCACCAGGGACAGGGGCCTACAATGAGCAGTTCTTC. Variable domain in full (rest from reference TRBV18 and TRBJ2-1): NAGVMQNPRHLVRRRGQEARLRCSPMKGHSHVYWYRQLPEEGLKFMVYLQKENIIDESGMPKERFSAEFPKEGPSILRIQQVVRGDSAAYFCASSPGTGAYNEQFFGPGTRLTVL.